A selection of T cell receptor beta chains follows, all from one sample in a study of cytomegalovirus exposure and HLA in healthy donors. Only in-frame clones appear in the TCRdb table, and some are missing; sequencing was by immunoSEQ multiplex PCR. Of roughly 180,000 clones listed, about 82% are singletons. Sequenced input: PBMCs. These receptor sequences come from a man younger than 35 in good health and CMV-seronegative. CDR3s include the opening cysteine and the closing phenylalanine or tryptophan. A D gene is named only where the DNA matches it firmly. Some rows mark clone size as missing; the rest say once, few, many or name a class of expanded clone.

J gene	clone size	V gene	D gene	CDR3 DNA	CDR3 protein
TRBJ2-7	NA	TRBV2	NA	TGTGCCAGCAGTGAAAGAGACGAGCAGTACTTC	CASSERDEQYF
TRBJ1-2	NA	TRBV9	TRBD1	TGTGCCAGCAGCTTGGGACAGGGGGCTAACTATGGCTACACCTTC	CASSLGQGANYGYTF
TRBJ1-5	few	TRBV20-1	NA	TGCAGTGCGGTCCGGAATCAGCCCCAGCATTTT	CSAVRNQPQHF
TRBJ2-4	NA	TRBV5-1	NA	TGCGCCAGCAGCTTGGGACTTAGCTCGGGAGCCAAAAACATTCAGTACTTC	CASSLGLSSGAKNIQYF
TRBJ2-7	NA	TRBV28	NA	TGTGCCAGCAGTTTATCAGGGAAAGGTCCCCGCTACGAGCAGTACTTC	CASSLSGKGPRYEQYF
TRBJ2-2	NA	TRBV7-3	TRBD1	TGTGCCAGCAGCCAAGGGACAGGTAGCAGGGAGCTGTTTTTT	CASSQGTGSRELFF
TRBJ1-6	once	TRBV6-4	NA	TGTGCCAGCAGTGAGGGGGGGTGGAATTCACCCCTCCACTTT	CASSEGGWNSPLHF
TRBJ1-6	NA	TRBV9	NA	TGTGCCAGCAGCCCAGGGGCAGGGGAGCACTCACCCCTCCACTTT	CASSPGAGEHSPLHF
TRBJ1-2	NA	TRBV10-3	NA	TGTGCCATCAGTGAGTCGGGCCTGATTTATGGCTACACCTTC	CAISESGLIYGYTF
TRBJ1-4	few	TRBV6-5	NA	TGTGCCAGTCGACAGGCCTCCAATGAAAAACTGTTTTTT	CASRQASNEKLFF
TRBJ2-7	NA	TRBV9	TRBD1	TGTGCCAGCAGCCCCTCTGGGACAGGGGTTTACGAGCAGTACTTC	CASSPSGTGVYEQYF
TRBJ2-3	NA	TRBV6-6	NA	TGTGCCAGCAGTTACGAGTCAGATACGCAGTATTTT	CASSYESDTQYF
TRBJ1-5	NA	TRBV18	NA	TGTGCCAGCTCACTTTTCGGACCGGGGGGCAATCAGCCCCAGCATTTT	CASSLFGPGGNQPQHF
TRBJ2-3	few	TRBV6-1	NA	TGTGCCAGCAGTGAAGCAGGGGCAGCGAGATCCACAGATACGCAGTATTTT	CASSEAGAARSTDTQYF
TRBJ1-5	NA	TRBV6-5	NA	TGTGCCAGCAGTGTTCAGGTGGGCAGCAATCAGCCCCAGCATTTT	CASSVQVGSNQPQHF
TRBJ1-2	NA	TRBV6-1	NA	TGTGCCAGCAGCCCTCAGGGTTTTGGCTACACCTTC	CASSPQGFGYTF
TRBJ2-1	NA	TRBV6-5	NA	TGTGCCAGCAGTTCCTGGACAGACAATGAGCAGTTCTTC	CASSSWTDNEQFF
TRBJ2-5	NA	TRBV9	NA	TGTGCCAGCAGCACAACTGGGGGGTTGGATACCCAGTACTTC	CASSTTGGLDTQYF
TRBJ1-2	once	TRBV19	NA	TGTGCCAGTAGTATTAAACCAATCAGAAACTATGGCTACACCTTC	CASSIKPIRNYGYTF
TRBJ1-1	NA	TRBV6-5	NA	TGTGCCAGCAGGGGGCTGTCCACTGAAGCTTTCTTT	CASRGLSTEAFF
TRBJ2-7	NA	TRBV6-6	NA	TGTGCCAGCAGCGAGCCCCAGCGCTCAGGGGCCTACGAGCAGTACTTC	CASSEPQRSGAYEQYF
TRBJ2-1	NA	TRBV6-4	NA	TGTGCCAGCAGTGAGTGGGCGGGGGCCCTCACGGAGCAGTTCTTC	CASSEWAGALTEQFF
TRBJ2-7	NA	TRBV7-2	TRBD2	TGTGCCAGCAGCTTAGTGGGAGGGGCTAGCGGGGGGGCCTCCTACGAGCAGTACTTC	CASSLVGGASGGASYEQYF
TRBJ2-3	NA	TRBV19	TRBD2	TGTGCCAGTACCCGCAGAGGGCGGGGGGCGGGAGATACGCAGTATTTT	CASTRRGRGAGDTQYF
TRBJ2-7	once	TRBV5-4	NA	TGTGCCAGCAGCGCGCGGGGGCCCCTCTCCTACGAGCAGTACTTC	CASSARGPLSYEQYF
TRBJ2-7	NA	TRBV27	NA	TGTGCCAGCGCCCGGACAGTCCCTGGGGCGGAGCAGTACTTC	CASARTVPGAEQYF